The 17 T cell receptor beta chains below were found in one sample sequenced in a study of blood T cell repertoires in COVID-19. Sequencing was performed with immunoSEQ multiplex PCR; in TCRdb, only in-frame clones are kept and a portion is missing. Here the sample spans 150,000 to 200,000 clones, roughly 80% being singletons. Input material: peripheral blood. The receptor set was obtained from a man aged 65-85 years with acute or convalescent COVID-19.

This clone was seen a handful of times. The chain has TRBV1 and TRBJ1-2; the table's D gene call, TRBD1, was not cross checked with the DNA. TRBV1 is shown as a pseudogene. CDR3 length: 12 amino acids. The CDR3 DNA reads TGCACCAGCAGCCCCATGGACAAGCTCTACACCTTC. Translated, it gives CTSSPMDKLYTF.

CDR3 protein: CASSLALRVSSYNEQFF. CDR3 bases: TGCGCCAGCAGCTTGGCCCTACGGGTCAGCTCCTACAATGAGCAGTTCTTC. This chain connects TRBV5-1 to TRBJ2-1, with D uncertain. The V end lost 0 bases, the J end lost 0 bases, and 13 bases lay between the germline ends. Germline-derived CDR1 and CDR2 are SGHRS and YFSETQ. This CDR3 has 17 amino acids.

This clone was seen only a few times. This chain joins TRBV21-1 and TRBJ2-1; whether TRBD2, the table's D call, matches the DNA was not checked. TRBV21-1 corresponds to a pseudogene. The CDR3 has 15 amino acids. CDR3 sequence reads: CANQKAGGSYNEQFF. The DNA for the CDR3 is TGTGCCAACCAAAAGGCGGGAGGGTCCTACAATGAGCAGTTCTTC.

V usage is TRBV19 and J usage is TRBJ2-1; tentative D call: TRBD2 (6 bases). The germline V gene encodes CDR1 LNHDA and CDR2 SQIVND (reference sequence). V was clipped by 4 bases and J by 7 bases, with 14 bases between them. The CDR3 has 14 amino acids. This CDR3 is CASSRGDSGNEQFF. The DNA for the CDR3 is TGTGCCAGTAGTAGGGGGGACTCAGGTAATGAGCAGTTCTTC. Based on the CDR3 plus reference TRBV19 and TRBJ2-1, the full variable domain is DGGITQSPKYLFRKEGQNVTLSCEQNLNHDAMYWYRQDPGQGLRLIYYSQIVNDFQKGDIAEGYSVSREKKESFPLTVTSAQKNPTAFYLCASSRGDSGNEQFFGPGTRLTVL.

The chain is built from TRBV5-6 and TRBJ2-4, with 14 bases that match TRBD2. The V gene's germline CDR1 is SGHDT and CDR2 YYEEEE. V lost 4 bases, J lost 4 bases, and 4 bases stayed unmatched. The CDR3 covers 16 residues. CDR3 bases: TGTGCCAGCAGCACCGGACTAGCGGGAGGAAAAAACATTCAGTACTTC. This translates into CASSTGLAGGKNIQYF.

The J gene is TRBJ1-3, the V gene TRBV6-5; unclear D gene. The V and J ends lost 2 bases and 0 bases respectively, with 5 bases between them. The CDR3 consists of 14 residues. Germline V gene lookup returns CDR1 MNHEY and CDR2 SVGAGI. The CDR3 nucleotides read TGTGCCAGCAGTTACCAGGACTCTGGAAACACCATATATTTT. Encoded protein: CASSYQDSGNTIYF.

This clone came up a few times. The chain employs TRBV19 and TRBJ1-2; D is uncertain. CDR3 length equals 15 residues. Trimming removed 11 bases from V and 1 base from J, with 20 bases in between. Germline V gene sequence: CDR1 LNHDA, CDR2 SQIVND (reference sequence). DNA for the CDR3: TGTGCCGGAGTAGATGGTAACGGCTATAACTATGGCTACACCTTC. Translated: CAGVDGNGYNYGYTF.

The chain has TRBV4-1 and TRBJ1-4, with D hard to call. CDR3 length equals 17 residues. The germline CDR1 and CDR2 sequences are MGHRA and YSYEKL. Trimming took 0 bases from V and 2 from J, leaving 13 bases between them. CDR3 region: CASSQDLTAGTNEKLFF. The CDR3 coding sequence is TGCGCCAGCAGCCAAGATTTGACCGCGGGGACTAATGAAAAACTGTTTTTT.

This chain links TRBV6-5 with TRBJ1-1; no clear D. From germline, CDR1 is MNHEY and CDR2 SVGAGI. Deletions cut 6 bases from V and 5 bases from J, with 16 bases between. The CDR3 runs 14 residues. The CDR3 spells CASRDTLRGTEAFF. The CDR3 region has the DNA TGTGCCAGCAGAGATACTCTCCGCGGTACTGAAGCTTTCTTT.

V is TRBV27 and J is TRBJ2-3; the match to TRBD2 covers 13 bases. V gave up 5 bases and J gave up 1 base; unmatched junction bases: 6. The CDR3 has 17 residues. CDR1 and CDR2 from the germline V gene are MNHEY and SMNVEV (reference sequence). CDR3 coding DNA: TGTGCCAGCAGTCCAGGGACTAGCGGGATCGGCACAGATACGCAGTATTTT. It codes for CASSPGTSGIGTDTQYF.

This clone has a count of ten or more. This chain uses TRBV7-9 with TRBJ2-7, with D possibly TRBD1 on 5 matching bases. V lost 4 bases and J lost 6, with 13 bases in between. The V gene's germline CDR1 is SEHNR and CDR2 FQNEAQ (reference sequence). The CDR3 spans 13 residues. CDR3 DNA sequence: TGTGCCAGCAGCTGGGCCCCAGGGATCGAGCAGTACTTC. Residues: CASSWAPGIEQYF.

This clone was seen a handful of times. CDR3: CSAGQYEQYF. Written as DNA, the CDR3 is TGCAGTGCGGGACAGTACGAGCAGTACTTC. The J gene is TRBJ2-7, the V gene TRBV20-1, with 7 bases that match TRBD1. The germline gives CDR1 DFQATT, CDR2 SNEGSKA (reference sequence). The CDR3 has 10 amino acids. V was pared by 6 bases and J by 4 bases, with 0 bases of the junction left unmatched.

In nucleotides, the CDR3 is TGTGCCAGCAGCTTAAGTAGCGGGAGGGCCTACGAGCAGTACTTC. Translated, it gives CASSLSSGRAYEQYF. The V and J genes are TRBV13 and TRBJ2-7; TRBD2 aligns across 11 bases. The CDR3 runs 15 residues. The V segment lost 2 bases and the J segment 2 bases; nucleotides outside the gene matches: 2. Per the germline V gene, CDR1 is PRHDT and CDR2 is FYEKMQ (reference sequence).

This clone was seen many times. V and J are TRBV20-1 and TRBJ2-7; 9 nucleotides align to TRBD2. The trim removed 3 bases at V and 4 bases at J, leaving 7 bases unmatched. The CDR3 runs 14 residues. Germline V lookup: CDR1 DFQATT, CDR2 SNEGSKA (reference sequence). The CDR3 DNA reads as TGCAGTGCTAGTATTCCTAGCGGGGAATACGAGCAGTACTTC. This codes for CSASIPSGEYEQYF.

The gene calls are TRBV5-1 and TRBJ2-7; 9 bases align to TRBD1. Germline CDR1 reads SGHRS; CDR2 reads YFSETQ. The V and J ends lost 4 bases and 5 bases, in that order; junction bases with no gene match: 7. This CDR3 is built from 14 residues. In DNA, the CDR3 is TGCGCCAGCAGCGGAGGGACAGGGAAGAACGAGCAGTACTTC. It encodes CASSGGTGKNEQYF.

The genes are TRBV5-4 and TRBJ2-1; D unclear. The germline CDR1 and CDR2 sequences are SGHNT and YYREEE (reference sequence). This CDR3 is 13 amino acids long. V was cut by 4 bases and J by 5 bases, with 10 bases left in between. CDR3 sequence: CASSPQQDNEQFF. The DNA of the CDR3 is TGTGCCAGCAGCCCCCAACAAGACAATGAGCAGTTCTTC.

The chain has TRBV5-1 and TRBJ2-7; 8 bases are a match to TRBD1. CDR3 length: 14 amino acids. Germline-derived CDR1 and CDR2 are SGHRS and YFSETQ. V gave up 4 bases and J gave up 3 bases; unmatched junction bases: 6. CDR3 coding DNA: TGCGCCAGCAGCGTGACAGGGGAAATCTACGAGCAGTACTTC. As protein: CASSVTGEIYEQYF.